This T cell receptor (beta chain) originates from a study of cytomegalovirus exposure and HLA in healthy donors. Clones were read by immunoSEQ multiplex PCR, and TCRdb kept only the in-frame ones, dropping some. This table holds about 250,000 clones, more than 75% found once. The ends were cut back, 1 base at V and 8 bases at J, with 12 bases in the middle. The germline CDR1 and CDR2 sequences are SGHNT and YENEEA. This CDR3 is 14 amino acids long. The source material was PBMCs. The source is a man younger than 35 in good health and CMV-seropositive. The rearrangement uses TRBV11-3 and TRBJ2-1, with a tentative D call TRBD1 (6 bases). CDR3 nucleotide sequence: TGTGCCAGCAGCTTAGTTGGGGGCATCGATGAGCAGTTCTTC. This gives the protein CASSLVGGIDEQFF.